The 9 T cell receptor beta chains given below trace back to one sample, sequenced in a study of CD8 T cells in ankylosing spondylitis. TCRdb ran MiXCR on the 5' RACE reads and lists one entry per CDR3 protein. The table has approximately 140,000 distinct CDR3 sequences, around 43% seen once. Sequenced sample: synovial fluid, either unsorted or a sorted T cell fraction (not recorded which). All receptors come from a male donor with ankylosing spondylitis.

This clonotype was seen repeatedly, ten times or more. The chain combines TRBV20-1 with TRBJ1-2; maybe TRBD1 (6 bases). The CDR3 runs 14 residues. Germline CDR1 is DFQATT and CDR2 is SNEGSKA (reference sequence). V gave up 0 bases and J gave up 4 bases, with 12 bases separating them. The CDR3 coding sequence is TGCAGTGCTAGAGATTATAGACAGGTCTATGGCTACACCTTC. The encoded protein is CSARDYRQVYGYTF.

This clonotype was counted a few times. This chain joins TRBV5-6 and TRBJ1-4; unclear D gene. CDR3 size: 19 residues. CDR1 is SGHDT, CDR2 YYEEEE, per germline. Trimming removed 4 bases at V and 0 bases at J, with 22 bases between. The CDR3 DNA reads as TGTGCCAGCAGCAGAGAAACAGAACACGCTGTTGCAACTAATGAAAAACTGTTTTTT. This translates into CASSRETEHAVATNEKLFF.

The count of this clonotype is one. The J gene is TRBJ2-7, the V gene TRBV5-1, with a tentative D call TRBD2 (6 bases). The germline V gene encodes CDR1 SGHRS and CDR2 YFSETQ. V was cut by 0 bases and J by 3 bases, with 13 bases left in between. The CDR3 totals 15 residues. This chain's CDR3 is CASSLAAGRHYEQYF. The CDR3 nucleotides read TGCGCCAGCAGCTTGGCGGCGGGGCGGCACTACGAGCAGTACTTC. The full variable domain, with the rest looked up from reference TRBV5-1 and TRBJ2-7, is KAGVTQTPRYLIKTRGQQVTLSCSPISGHRSVSWYQQTPGQGLQFLFEYFSETQRNKGNFPGRFSGRQFSNSRSEMNVSTLELGDSALYLCASSLAAGRHYEQYFGPGTRLTVT.

Only a few counts were recorded for this clonotype. The CDR3 protein is CASSSGAGTDTQYF. The CDR3 DNA reads as TGTGCCAGCTCTAGCGGAGCGGGCACAGATACGCAGTATTTT. The V and J genes are TRBV7-8 and TRBJ2-3; 7 nucleotides agree with TRBD2. The CDR3 totals 14 residues. The germline gives CDR1 SGHVS, CDR2 FQNEAQ. V dropped 8 bases and J dropped 1; count of bases not matched to a gene: 6.

V gene TRBV2 combines with J gene TRBJ1-2, with TRBD1 matching 8 bases. Germline-derived CDR1 and CDR2 are SNHLY and FYNNEI. V gave up 8 bases and J gave up 9 bases; unmatched junction bases: 14. The CDR3 sequence is 14 residues long. The CDR3 sequence: CASRVGQGMDSYTF. In nucleotides, the CDR3 is TGTGCCAGCCGGGTTGGACAGGGCATGGATAGCTACACCTTC.

CDR3 sequence reads: CASSLSHDVTDTQYF. The CDR3 DNA follows: TGTGCCAGCAGTTTAAGCCATGACGTTACAGATACGCAGTATTTT. This chain uses TRBV12-3 or TRBV12-4 with TRBJ2-3; the D is unclear. The CDR3 has 15 residues. V gave up 2 bases and J gave up 3 bases, with 12 bases separating them.

This clonotype was found a few times. This chain joins TRBV10-3 and TRBJ1-5; D ambiguous. This CDR3 spans 13 amino acids. V lost 10 bases and J 6 bases, leaving 16 bases between the germline ends. Germline V lookup: CDR1 ENHRY, CDR2 SYGVKD. The CDR3 sequence is CATDKVGAQPQHF. The CDR3 DNA reads TGTGCCACAGACAAGGTTGGTGCTCAGCCCCAGCATTTT.

V and J are TRBV27 and TRBJ2-7; D possibly matches TRBD1 or TRBD2 (7 bases each). Looked up from germline, CDR1 is MNHEY and CDR2 is SMNVEV (reference sequence). V lost 6 bases and J 2 bases, leaving 23 bases between the germline ends. This CDR3 has 17 amino acids. In DNA form, the CDR3 reads TGTGCCAGCAGACCCCTCAGGGGGGGGCCGGAGACCTACGAGCAGTACTTC. It codes for CASRPLRGGPETYEQYF.

The gene calls are TRBV9 and TRBJ2-5; 10 bases agree with TRBD2. With 3 bases clipped from V and 5 bases from J, the junction kept 4 bases outside the gene matches. CDR1 is SGDLS and CDR2 is YYNGEE in the germline V gene. The CDR3 is 14 amino acids. CDR3 amino acids: CASSATSGVETQYF. CDR3 nucleotides: TGTGCCAGCAGCGCTACTAGCGGGGTTGAGACCCAGTACTTC.